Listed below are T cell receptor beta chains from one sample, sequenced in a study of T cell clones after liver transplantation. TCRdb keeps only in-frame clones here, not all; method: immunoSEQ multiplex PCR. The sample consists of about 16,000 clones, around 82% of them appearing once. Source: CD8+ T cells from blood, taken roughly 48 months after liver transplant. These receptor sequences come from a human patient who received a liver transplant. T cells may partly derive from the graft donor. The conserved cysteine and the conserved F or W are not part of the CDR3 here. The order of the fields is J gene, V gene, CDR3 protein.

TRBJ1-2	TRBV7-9	ASSSRRTGKDYGYT
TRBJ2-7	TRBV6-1	ASRRDRVYEQY
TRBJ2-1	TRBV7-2	ASSFGLAGLF
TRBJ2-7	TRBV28	ASSLGERPYEQY
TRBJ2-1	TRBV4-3	ASSQARSVKKSEQF
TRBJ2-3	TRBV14	ASSQVKGDTQY
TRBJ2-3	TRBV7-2	ASSRKFGERHTDTQY
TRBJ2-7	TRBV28	ASSSPSYEQY
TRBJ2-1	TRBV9	ASSRDDYNEQF
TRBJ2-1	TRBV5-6	ASSLQGSGRMIDEQF
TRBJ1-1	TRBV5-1	ASSSRQGMNTEAF
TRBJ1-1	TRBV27	ASSLTGNTEAF
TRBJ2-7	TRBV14	ASSQDLGTGGSEQY
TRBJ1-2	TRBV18	ASSPTYSLGSGYT
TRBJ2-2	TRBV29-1	SAQGASGGELF
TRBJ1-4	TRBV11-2	ASSPRRGGEKLF
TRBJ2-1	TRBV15	ATSRVGTSGSSYNEQF
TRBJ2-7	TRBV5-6	ASSFPSGGRVSYEQY
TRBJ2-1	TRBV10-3	AISASDSGGEGEQF
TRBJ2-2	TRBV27	ASSTGQGRDTGELF
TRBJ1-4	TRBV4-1	ASSQSTGWGEKLF
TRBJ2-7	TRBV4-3	ASSQDLRFDEQY
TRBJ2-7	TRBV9	ASSVRSGSNEQY
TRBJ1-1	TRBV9	ASSVDEARTEAF
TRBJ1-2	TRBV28	ASSFAAGVNYGYT
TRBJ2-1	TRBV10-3	AISSADSYNEQF
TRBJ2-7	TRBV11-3	ASSLGHGVEQY
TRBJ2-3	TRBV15	ATSRRGDTQY
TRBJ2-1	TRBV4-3	ASSQDLSGRTSSYNEQF
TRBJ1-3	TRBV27	ASSSSGSSGNIIY
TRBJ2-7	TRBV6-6	ASSYLPGPYEQY
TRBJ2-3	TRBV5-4	ASSIGGGLDTQY
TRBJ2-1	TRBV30	AGRGLAGVGEQF
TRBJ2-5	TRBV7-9	ASSPFRDTQETQY
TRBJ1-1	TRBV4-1	ASSQGAAMNTEAF
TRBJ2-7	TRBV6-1	ASSEALVAGGRSYEQY
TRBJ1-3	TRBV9	ASKQVHSNTIY
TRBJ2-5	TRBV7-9	ASSPRGQGQETQY
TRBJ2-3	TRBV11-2	ASSQRTDTQY
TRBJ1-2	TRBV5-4	ASSSGDTSLYGYT
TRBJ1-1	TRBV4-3	ASSQGAGTEMHTEAF
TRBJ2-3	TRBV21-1	ASSKGVTSGSSDTQY
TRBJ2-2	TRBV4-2	ASSQLIPGTSGGKNTGELF
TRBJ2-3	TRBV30	AWSFIDPDTQY
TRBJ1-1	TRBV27	ASTWAPGSTEAF
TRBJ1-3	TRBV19	ASSILSGGNTIY
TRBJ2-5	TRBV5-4	ASSLVGGRDQETQY
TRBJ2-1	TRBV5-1	ASSPLPLLASGLNEQF
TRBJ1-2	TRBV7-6	ASSSRIQGRDGYT
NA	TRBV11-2	ASSTPQGSYEQY
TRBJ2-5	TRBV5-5	ASSGLAGVEGQETQY
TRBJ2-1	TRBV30	AWSGGLFDEQF
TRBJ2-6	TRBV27	ASSPGTANSGANVLT